This entry concerns a single T cell receptor (beta chain). What it binds is not known. The CDR3 is made up of 16 amino acids. Per germline, CDR1 LGHNA and CDR2 YNFKEQ. Trimming stripped 1 base from V and 4 bases from J, with 14 bases between. Assay version v3.0 of immunoSEQ was used, and it was run at survey level. The method was immunoSEQ multiplex PCR; TCRdb's version includes in-frame clones alone and lacks a portion of them. This sample has about 29,000 clones, with 80% to 90% found just once. These data originate in a study of long-term antiretroviral therapy in people with HIV. Study results and caveats: ART adherence, viral resistance and therapy changes went unrecorded.

This clonotype was obtained from a man in his fifties with HIV. This chain uses TRBV4-2 with TRBJ2-1; no clear D gene. The starting material was unsorted PBMCs, obtained about 5 years before starting antiretroviral therapy. For the CDR3, the DNA is TGTGCCAGCAGCCAAGTGGTTGTTGACCCTTACAATGAGCAGTTCTTC. Translating it yields CASSQVVVDPYNEQFF.